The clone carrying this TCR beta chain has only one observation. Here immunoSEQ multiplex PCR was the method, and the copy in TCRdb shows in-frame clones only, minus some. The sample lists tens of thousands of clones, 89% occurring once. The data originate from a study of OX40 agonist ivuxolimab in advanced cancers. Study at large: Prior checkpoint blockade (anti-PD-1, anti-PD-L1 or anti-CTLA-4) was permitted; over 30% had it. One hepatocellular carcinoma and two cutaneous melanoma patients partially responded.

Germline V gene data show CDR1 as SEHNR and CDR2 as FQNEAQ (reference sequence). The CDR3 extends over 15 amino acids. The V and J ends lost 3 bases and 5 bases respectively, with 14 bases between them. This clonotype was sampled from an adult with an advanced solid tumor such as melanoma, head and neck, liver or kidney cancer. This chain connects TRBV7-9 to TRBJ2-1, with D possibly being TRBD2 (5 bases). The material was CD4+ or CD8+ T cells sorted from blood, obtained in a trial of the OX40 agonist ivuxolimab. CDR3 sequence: CASSFIAGFDNEQFF. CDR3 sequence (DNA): TGTGCCAGCAGCTTCATCGCGGGTTTCGACAATGAGCAGTTCTTC.